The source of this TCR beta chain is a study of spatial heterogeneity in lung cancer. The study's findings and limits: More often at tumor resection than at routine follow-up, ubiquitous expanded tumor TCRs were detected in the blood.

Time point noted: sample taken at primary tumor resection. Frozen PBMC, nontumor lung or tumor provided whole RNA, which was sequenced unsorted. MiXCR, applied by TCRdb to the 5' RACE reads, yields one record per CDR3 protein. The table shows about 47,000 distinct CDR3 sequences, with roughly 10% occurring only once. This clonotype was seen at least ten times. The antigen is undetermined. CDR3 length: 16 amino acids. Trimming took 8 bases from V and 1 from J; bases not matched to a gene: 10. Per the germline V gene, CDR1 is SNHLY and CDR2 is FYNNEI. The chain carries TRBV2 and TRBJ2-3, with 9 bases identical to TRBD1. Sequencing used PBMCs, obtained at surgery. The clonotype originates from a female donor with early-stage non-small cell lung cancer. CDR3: CASERQGGIGTDTQYF. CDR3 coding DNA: TGTGCCAGCGAAAGACAGGGGGGTATTGGCACAGATACGCAGTATTTT.